This entry describes one TCR beta chain. The sample is drawn from a study of stem cell transplantation in POMP-related autoinflammatory disease. Here immunoSEQ multiplex PCR was the method, and the copy in TCRdb shows in-frame clones only, minus some. The sample holds some 9,900 clones; roughly three quarters are singletons and the top ten take approximately 4.5%. Sequenced here: CD4+ T cells from PBMCs, sampled after stem cell transplantation. This sequence originates from a human patient with POMP-related autoinflammation and immune dysregulation (PRAID). The T cells may come from the graft donor.

This CDR3 is CAWSARDFWTEAFF. The CDR3, as DNA: TGTGCCTGGAGTGCCCGGGATTTTTGGACTGAAGCTTTCTTT. This chain uses TRBV30 with TRBJ1-1, with D unresolved. This CDR3 contains 14 residues. Trimming stripped 1 base from V and 5 bases from J, with 14 bases between. Germline lookup yields CDR1 GTSNPN and CDR2 SVGIG (reference sequence).